Presented here are 19 T cell receptor beta chains from one specimen sequenced in a study of blood T cell repertoires in COVID-19. TCRdb's copy holds only in-frame clones and misses some; the assay was immunoSEQ multiplex PCR. The sample includes around 250,000 clones, approximately 87% of them seen just once. The sequenced material came from peripheral blood. The receptors were gathered from a man between 60 and 70 years old with acute or convalescent COVID-19.

The chain joins TRBV7-6 to TRBJ2-1; the D is unclear. This CDR3 spans 14 amino acids. The V end was cut by 4 bases, the J end by 3 bases, with 10 bases between. Germline CDR1 and CDR2: SGHVS and FNYEAQ. CDR3 residues: CASSSRQDYNEQFF. The CDR3 bases are TGTGCCAGCAGCTCACGACAAGACTACAATGAGCAGTTCTTC.

Points on this clone: Mismatch with germline at one junction end may stem from a read error. This chain uses TRBV5-6 with TRBJ2-7; maybe TRBD2 (6 bases). The CDR3 loop spans 14 amino acids. Per germline, CDR1 SGHDT and CDR2 YYEEEE. The CDR3 region is CASSLTQPAEEGNF. The CDR3 bases are TGTGCCAGCAGCTTGACCCAGCCCGCTGAGGAGGGGAACTTC.

This chain links TRBV19 with TRBJ2-1; D is possibly TRBD2 (6 bases). Germline V gives CDR1 LNHDA, CDR2 SQIVND (reference sequence). Between the trimmed V and J ends, which lost 6 bases and 5 bases, there was a span of 17 bases. The CDR3 sequence is 15 residues long. The CDR3 coding sequence is TGTGCCAGTAGACTAGGGGTGGTAGCGGACAATGAGCAGTTCTTC. Translated, it gives CASRLGVVADNEQFF. The whole variable domain, remainder taken from reference TRBV19 and TRBJ2-1, is DGGITQSPKYLFRKEGQNVTLSCEQNLNHDAMYWYRQDPGQGLRLIYYSQIVNDFQKGDIAEGYSVSREKKESFPLTVTSAQKNPTAFYLCASRLGVVADNEQFFGPGTRLTVL.

The genes are TRBV5-4 and TRBJ2-3; the match to TRBD2 covers 14 bases. CDR1 and CDR2 (germline): SGHNT, YYREEE (reference sequence). The CDR3 loop spans 18 amino acids. J was trimmed by 4 bases and V by 3 bases; bases with no gene match: 10. CDR3 amino acids: CASSSGTSGSNVADTQYF. CDR3 sequence (DNA): TGTGCCAGCAGCTCAGGGACTAGCGGGAGTAATGTGGCAGATACGCAGTATTTT.

The chain recombines TRBV5-4 with TRBJ1-1; D is unclear. Between the trimmed V and J ends, which lost 0 bases and 1 base, there was a span of 7 bases. CDR1 and CDR2 from the germline V gene are SGHNT and YYREEE (reference sequence). The CDR3 contains 14 residues. The CDR3 is CASSLGHQNTEAFF. The CDR3 bases are TGTGCCAGCAGCTTGGGGCACCAGAACACTGAAGCTTTCTTT.

The chain links TRBV27 to TRBJ1-2; D remains unclear. This CDR3 is 15 amino acids long. Germline CDR1 is MNHEY and CDR2 is SMNVEV (reference sequence). The germline V and J ends were trimmed by 0 bases and 8 bases, with 16 bases remaining between them. The CDR3 protein is CASSLSSGISQGYTF. The DNA of the CDR3 is TGTGCCAGCAGTTTATCTTCCGGGATAAGTCAGGGCTACACCTTC.

This clone was seen only once. V gene TRBV4-3 combines with J gene TRBJ2-1; possible D gene TRBD2, 6 bases. Trimming cost V 4 bases and J 10 bases, with 11 bases left between them. The CDR3 consists of 12 residues. Germline values: CDR1 LGHNA, CDR2 YSLEER. The CDR3 coding sequence is TGCGCCAGCAGCCCGGGGGATCGAGAGCAGTTCTTC. Protein sequence: CASSPGDREQFF.

This clone appeared a single time. The chain has TRBV28 and TRBJ1-4, with 7 bases lining up with TRBD1. V was clipped by 1 base and J by 5 bases; unmatched bases: 10. There are 17 residues in the CDR3. CDR1 is MDHEN, CDR2 SYDVKM, per germline. The CDR3 sequence: CASSLSFNRGINEKLFF. CDR3 DNA sequence: TGTGCCAGCAGTTTATCCTTTAACAGGGGAATAAATGAAAAACTGTTTTTT.

This clone is a singleton in its sample. Here the CDR3 reads CAISESKGGADTQYF. CDR3 coding DNA: TGTGCCATCAGTGAGTCGAAGGGGGGGGCAGATACGCAGTATTTT. The chain combines TRBV10-3 with TRBJ2-3; D may be TRBD2 (7 bases). Germline V gene sequence: CDR1 ENHRY, CDR2 SYGVKD. The CDR3 loop spans 15 amino acids. Trimming left V 0 bases short and J 4 bases short, with 11 bases between.

This clone was recorded a few times. The V and J genes are TRBV2 and TRBJ1-4; TRBD1 aligns across 10 bases. Germline V CDR1 and CDR2: SNHLY, FYNNEI. The CDR3 consists of 18 residues. Trimming cost V 5 bases and J 1 base; bases outside gene matches: 10. The CDR3 reads CASSWDRGDFGTNEKLFF. DNA for the CDR3: TGTGCCAGCAGTTGGGACAGGGGAGATTTTGGAACTAATGAAAAACTGTTTTTT.

The V gene is TRBV7-8, the J gene TRBJ1-1; D perhaps matches TRBD1 (5 bases). From germline, CDR1 is SGHVS and CDR2 FQNEAQ. V was shortened by 0 bases and J by 2 bases, with 13 bases between the two germline ends. The CDR3 is made up of 16 amino acids. The DNA of the CDR3 is TGTGCCAGCAGCTTAGCTTTTGGGGGGTTTAACACTGAAGCTTTCTTT. This translates into CASSLAFGGFNTEAFF. The whole variable domain, filled in from reference TRBV7-8 and TRBJ1-1, reads GAGVSQSPRYKVAKRGQDVALRCDPISGHVSLFWYQQALGQGPEFLTYFQNEAQLDKSGLPSDRFFAERPEGSVSTLKIQRTQQEDSAVYLCASSLAFGGFNTEAFFGQGTRLTVV.

This chain connects TRBV29-1 to TRBJ1-2; TRBD1 agrees at 7 bases. Per the germline V gene, CDR1 is SQVTM and CDR2 is ANQGSEA. This CDR3 is 16 amino acids long. The junction had 13 bases not matched to a gene; V was cut back by 4 bases and J by 2 bases. The CDR3 protein is CSVGGMDRTANYGYTF. The CDR3 DNA reads as TGCAGCGTTGGGGGAATGGACAGGACCGCCAACTATGGCTACACCTTC.

The chain carries TRBV4-3 and TRBJ1-2; 10 nucleotides align to TRBD1. CDR1 LGHNA and CDR2 YSLEER come from the germline V gene. The trim removed 1 base at V and 4 bases at J, leaving 3 bases unmatched. The CDR3 sequence is 15 residues long. The CDR3 sequence: CASSQATGGIYGYTF. The CDR3 nucleotides read TGCGCCAGCAGCCAAGCGACAGGGGGCATCTATGGCTACACCTTC.

The chain is built from TRBV28 and TRBJ1-5, with D hard to call. Germline V lookup: CDR1 MDHEN, CDR2 SYDVKM. The ends were cut back, 3 bases at V and 3 bases at J, with 9 bases in the middle. The length of the CDR3 is 14 residues. CDR3 nucleotide sequence: TGTGCCAGCAGTTTTGCGGCGAACAATCAGCCCCAGCATTTT. Its protein is CASSFAANNQPQHF.

The chain employs TRBV6-2 or TRBV6-3 and TRBJ1-2; no firm D call. This CDR3 has 15 residues. Germline values: CDR1 MNHEY, CDR2 SVGEGT. The V and J ends lost 2 bases and 0 bases respectively, with 10 bases between them. CDR3 sequence reads: CASSYAGGANYGYTF. In DNA form, the CDR3 reads TGTGCCAGCAGTTACGCGGGCGGAGCTAACTATGGCTACACCTTC.

This chain uses TRBV4-3 with TRBJ2-3, with 7 bases lining up with TRBD1. V lost 4 bases, J lost 0 bases, and 7 bases stayed unmatched. The germline V gene has CDR1 LGHNA and CDR2 YSLEER. The CDR3 extends over 16 amino acids. The CDR3 reads CASSRSRDRSTDTQYF. The CDR3 bases are TGCGCCAGCAGCCGGAGCCGGGACAGAAGCACAGATACGCAGTATTTT.

V gene TRBV1 combines with J gene TRBJ1-2; the table's D gene call, TRBD1, was not cross checked with the DNA. TRBV1 is designated a pseudogene. This CDR3 is built from 15 residues. The CDR3 here is CTSILQCPLHYGYTF. DNA of the CDR3: TGCACCAGCATTTTGCAGTGCCCTCTGCACTATGGCTACACCTTC.

The chain links TRBV12-3 or TRBV12-4 to TRBJ2-4, with unresolved D. This CDR3 spans 11 amino acids. Trimming took 6 bases from V and 8 from J, leaving 8 bases between them. The CDR3 DNA is TGTGCCAGCAGCTTAAGCTACATTCAGTACTTC. Translated: CASSLSYIQYF.

The gene calls are TRBV4-1 and TRBJ1-4; 10 positions match TRBD1. V shed 4 bases, J shed 8 bases, and the junction held 4 bases outside the gene matches. CDR1 MGHRA and CDR2 YSYEKL come from the germline V gene. CDR3 length: 14 residues. The CDR3 DNA follows: TGCGCCAGCAGCCCCGGGACAGGGGCCGAAAAACTGTTTTTT. Its translation: CASSPGTGAEKLFF.